The sequence of this T cell receptor beta chain was determined in a study of T cell responses to AZD1222 COVID-19 vaccine. Findings and caveats of the study: A mostly white British donor set with more females was recruited, and clonal diversity was possibly underestimated. Spike-specific TCR breadth and depth both grew after two AZD1222 doses. Distributed over spike, vaccine-associated CD4 TCRs predominated at 160-218 and 743-854.

The CDR3 spans 15 residues. V shed 1 base and J shed 1 base, with 9 bases lying between them. CDR1 and CDR2 (germline): SGHTA, FQGTGA. Remarks on this clone: Its antigen is unknown.

Some clones are missing from TCRdb's copy, which holds only in-frame ones; the method was immunoSEQ multiplex PCR. The sample lists about 55,000 clones, around 90% occurring once. Specimen: peripheral blood, collected on day 0 of AZD1222 vaccination. The receptor was derived from an adult in good health. The V and J genes are TRBV7-3 and TRBJ2-3, with TRBD2 as a possible D gene (5 bases). The CDR3 is CASSLNQAGTDTQYF. The CDR3 DNA reads as TGTGCCAGCAGCTTAAATCAAGCGGGCACAGATACGCAGTATTTT.